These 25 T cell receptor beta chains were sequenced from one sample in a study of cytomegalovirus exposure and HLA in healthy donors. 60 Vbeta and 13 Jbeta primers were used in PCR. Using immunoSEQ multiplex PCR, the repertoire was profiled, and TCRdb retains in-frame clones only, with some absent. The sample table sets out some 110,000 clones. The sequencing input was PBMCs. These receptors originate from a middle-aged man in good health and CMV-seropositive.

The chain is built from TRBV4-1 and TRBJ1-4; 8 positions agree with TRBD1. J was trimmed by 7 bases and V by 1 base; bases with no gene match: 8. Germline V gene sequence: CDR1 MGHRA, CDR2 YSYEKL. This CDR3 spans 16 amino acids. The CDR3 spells CASSQARQDRAEKLFF. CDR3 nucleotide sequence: TGCGCCAGCAGCCAAGCCCGTCAGGACAGGGCTGAAAAACTGTTTTTT.

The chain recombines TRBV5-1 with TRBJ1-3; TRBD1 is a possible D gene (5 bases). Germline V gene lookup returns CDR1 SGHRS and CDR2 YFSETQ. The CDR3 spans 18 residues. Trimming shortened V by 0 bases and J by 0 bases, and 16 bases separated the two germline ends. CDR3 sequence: CASSLGDSRIFSGNTIYF. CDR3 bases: TGCGCCAGCAGCTTGGGTGACAGTCGAATCTTCTCTGGAAACACCATATATTTT.

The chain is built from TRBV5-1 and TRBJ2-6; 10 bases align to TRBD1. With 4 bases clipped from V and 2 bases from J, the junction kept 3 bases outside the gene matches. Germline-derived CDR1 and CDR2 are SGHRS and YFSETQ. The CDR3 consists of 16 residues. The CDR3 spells CASSNGTGAGANVLTF. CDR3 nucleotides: TGCGCCAGCAGCAACGGGACAGGGGCTGGGGCCAACGTCCTGACTTTC.

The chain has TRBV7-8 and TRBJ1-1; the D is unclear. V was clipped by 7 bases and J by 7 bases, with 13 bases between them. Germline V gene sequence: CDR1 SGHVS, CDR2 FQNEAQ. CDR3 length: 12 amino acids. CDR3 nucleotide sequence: TGTGCCAGCAAACGGGAGCCACTTGAAGCTTTCTTT. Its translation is CASKREPLEAFF.

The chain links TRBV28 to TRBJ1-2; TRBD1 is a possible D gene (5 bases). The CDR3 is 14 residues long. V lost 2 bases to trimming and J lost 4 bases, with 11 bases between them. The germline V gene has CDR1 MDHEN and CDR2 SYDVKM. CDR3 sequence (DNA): TGTGCCAGCAGTTTACCAGGGCCTGGCTATGGCTACACCTTC. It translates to CASSLPGPGYGYTF.

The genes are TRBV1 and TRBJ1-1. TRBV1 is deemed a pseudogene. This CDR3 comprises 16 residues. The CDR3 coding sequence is TGCACCAGCAGCCAAGATGGATCCGAACGGGACACTGAAGCTTTCTTT. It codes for CTSSQDGSERDTEAFF.

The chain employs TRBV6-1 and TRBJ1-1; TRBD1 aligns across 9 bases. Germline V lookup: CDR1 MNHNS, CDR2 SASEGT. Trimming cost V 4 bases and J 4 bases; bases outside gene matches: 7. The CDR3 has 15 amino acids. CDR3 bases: TGTGCCAGCAGTGGCAACAGGGGGCCGGGCACTGAAGCTTTCTTT. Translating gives CASSGNRGPGTEAFF.

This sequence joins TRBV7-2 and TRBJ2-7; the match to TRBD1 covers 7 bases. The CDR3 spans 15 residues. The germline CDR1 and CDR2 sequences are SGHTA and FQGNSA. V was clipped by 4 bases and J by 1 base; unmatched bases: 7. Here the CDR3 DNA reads TGTGCCAGCAGCTCTGACAGGGAGAGGTCCTACGAGCAGTACTTC. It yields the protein CASSSDRERSYEQYF.

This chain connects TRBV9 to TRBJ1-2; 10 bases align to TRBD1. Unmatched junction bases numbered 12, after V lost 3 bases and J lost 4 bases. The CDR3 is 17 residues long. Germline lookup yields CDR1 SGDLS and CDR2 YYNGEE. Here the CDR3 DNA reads TGTGCCAGCAGCGGAGACCCCGGACAGGGGGGAACCTATGGCTACACCTTC. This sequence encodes CASSGDPGQGGTYGYTF.

As DNA, the CDR3 is TGTGCCAGCAGCCTACTAACGGCAAACACTGAAGCTTTCTTT. It encodes CASSLLTANTEAFF. This chain joins TRBV6-5 and TRBJ1-1; no definite D call. The CDR3 spans 14 residues. Germline CDR1 is MNHEY and CDR2 is SVGAGI. Trimming stripped 6 bases from V and 2 bases from J, with 13 bases between.

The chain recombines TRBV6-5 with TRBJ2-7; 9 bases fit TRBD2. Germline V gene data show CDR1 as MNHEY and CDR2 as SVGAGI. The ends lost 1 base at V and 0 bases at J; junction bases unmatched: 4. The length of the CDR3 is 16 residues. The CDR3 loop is CASSYYATSGSYEQYF. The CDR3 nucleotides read TGTGCCAGCAGTTACTATGCGACTAGCGGCTCCTACGAGCAGTACTTC.

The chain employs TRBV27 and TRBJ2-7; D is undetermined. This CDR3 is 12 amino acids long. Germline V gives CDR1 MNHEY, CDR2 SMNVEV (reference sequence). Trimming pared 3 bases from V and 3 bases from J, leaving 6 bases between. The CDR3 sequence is CASSFPGYEQYF. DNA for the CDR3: TGTGCCAGCAGTTTCCCGGGCTACGAGCAGTACTTC.

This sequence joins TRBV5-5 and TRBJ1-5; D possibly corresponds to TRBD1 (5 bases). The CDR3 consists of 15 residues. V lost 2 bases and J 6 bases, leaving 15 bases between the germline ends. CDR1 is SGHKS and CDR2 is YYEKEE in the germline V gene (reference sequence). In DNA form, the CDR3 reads TGTGCCAGCAGCTTCGGCGGGGGAGGGAGTCAGCCCCAGCATTTT. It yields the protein CASSFGGGGSQPQHF.

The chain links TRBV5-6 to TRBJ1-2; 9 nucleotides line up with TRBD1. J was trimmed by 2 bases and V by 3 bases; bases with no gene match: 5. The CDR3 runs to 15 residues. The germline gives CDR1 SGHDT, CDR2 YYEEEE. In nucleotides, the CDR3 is TGTGCCAGCAGCTCCCCCGGGACAGGGAACTATGGCTACACCTTC. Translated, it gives CASSSPGTGNYGYTF.

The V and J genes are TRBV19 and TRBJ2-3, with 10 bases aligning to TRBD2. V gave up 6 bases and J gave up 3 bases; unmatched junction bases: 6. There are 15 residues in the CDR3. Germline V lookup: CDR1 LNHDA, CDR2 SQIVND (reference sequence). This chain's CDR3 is CASSTSGIGTDTQYF. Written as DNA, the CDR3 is TGTGCCAGTAGCACTAGCGGGATAGGGACAGATACGCAGTATTTT.

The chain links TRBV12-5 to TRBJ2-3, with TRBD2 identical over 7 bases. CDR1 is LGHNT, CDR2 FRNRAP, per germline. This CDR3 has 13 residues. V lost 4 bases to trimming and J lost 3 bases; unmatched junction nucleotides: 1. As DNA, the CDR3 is TGTGCTAGTGGTTCAGCGGGAACAGATACGCAGTATTTT. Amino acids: CASGSAGTDTQYF.

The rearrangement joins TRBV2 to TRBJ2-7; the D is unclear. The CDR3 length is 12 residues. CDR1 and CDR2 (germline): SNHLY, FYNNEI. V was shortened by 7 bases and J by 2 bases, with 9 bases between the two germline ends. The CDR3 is CASKAVPYEQYF. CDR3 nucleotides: TGTGCCAGCAAAGCCGTCCCCTACGAGCAGTACTTC.

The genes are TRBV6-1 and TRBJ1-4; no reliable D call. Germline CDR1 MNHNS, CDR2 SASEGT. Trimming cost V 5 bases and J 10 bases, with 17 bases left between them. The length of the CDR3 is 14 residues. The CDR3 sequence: CASSIRWQDAKLFF. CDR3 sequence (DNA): TGTGCCAGCAGTATAAGGTGGCAGGATGCAAAACTGTTTTTT.

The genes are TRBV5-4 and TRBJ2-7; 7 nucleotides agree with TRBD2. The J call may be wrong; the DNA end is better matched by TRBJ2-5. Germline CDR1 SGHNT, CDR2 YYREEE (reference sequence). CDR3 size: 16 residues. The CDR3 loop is CASSSELAQAVETQYF. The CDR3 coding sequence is TGTGCCAGCAGCTCTGAACTAGCGCAAGCGGTAGAGACCCAGTACTTC.

The CDR3 loop is CASTTMTGFSGNTIYF. The CDR3 DNA sequence: TGTGCCAGTACCACGATGACGGGATTCTCTGGAAACACCATATATTTT. The chain recombines TRBV19 with TRBJ1-3; D call uncertain. The germline V gene has CDR1 LNHDA and CDR2 SQIVND (reference sequence). The CDR3 totals 16 residues. V was pared by 7 bases and J by 0 bases, with 16 bases between.

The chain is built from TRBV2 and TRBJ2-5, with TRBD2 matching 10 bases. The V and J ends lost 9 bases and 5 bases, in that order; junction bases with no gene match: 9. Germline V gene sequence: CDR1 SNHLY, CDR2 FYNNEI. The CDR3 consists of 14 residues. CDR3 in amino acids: CASRKREGPETQYF. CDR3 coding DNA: TGTGCCAGTCGAAAGCGGGAGGGCCCCGAGACCCAGTACTTC.

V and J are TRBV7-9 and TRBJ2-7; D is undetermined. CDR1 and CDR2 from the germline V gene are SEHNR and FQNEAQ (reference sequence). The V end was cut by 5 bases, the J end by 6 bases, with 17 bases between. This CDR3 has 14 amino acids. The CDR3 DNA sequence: TGTGCCAGCAGCCCCCTATCTCCGGGTCCCGAGCAGTACTTC. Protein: CASSPLSPGPEQYF.

CDR3 region: CASSSPGADYEQYF. CDR3 sequence (DNA): TGTGCCAGCAGTTCCCCGGGAGCGGACTACGAGCAGTACTTC. This chain links TRBV27 with TRBJ2-7; D is perhaps TRBD2 (6 bases). This CDR3 is 14 amino acids long. Trimming cost V 4 bases and J 3 bases, with 13 bases left between them. Germline lookup yields CDR1 MNHEY and CDR2 SMNVEV (reference sequence).

The CDR3 DNA reads as TGTGCCAGCAGCTCCTCCGGACTAGCGGGTCTACCTAGCACAGATACGCAGTATTTT. Protein: CASSSSGLAGLPSTDTQYF. This chain links TRBV5-6 with TRBJ2-3, with 11 nucleotides matching TRBD2. CDR3 length: 19 amino acids. The trim removed 3 bases at V and 0 bases at J, leaving 12 bases unmatched. Germline assignment: CDR1 SGHDT and CDR2 YYEEEE.

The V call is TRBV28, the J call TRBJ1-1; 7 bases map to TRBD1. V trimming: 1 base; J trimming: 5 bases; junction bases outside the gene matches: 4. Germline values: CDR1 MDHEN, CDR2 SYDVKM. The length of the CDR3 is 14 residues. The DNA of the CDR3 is TGTGCCAGCAGTTTATCAGGGGGATCGACTGAAGCTTTCTTT. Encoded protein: CASSLSGGSTEAFF. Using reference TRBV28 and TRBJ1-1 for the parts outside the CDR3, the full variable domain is DVKVTQSSRYLVKRTGEKVFLECVQDMDHENMFWYRQDPGLGLRLIYFSYDVKMKEKGDIPEGYSVSREKKERFSLILESASTNQTSMYLCASSLSGGSTEAFFGQGTRLTVV.